The T cell receptor (beta chain) described here comes from a study of vaccination and CD4 T cells after COVID-19. Study background: Each participant was administered two doses of a vaccine, which was either BNT162b2 or mRNA-1273.

Treatment in this sample: approximately nine-day PBMC culture with coronavirus spike peptide pools or control peptides (ViraFEST assay). Oncomine TCR Beta short-read sequencing was applied to DNA from cultured CD4+ T cells. MiXCR, run by TCRdb on the PCR reads, gives a single entry per CDR3 protein. The sample consists of 9,500 to 15,000 distinct CDR3 sequences, around 40% of them appearing once. Details on this clonotype: Its matching antigen is unknown.

The germline V and J ends were trimmed by 4 bases and 5 bases, with 11 bases remaining between them. The CDR3 runs 13 residues. The sequencing sample was made of cultured CD4+ T cells from blood. This TCR was recovered from a human donor with COVID-19. The V gene is TRBV12-3 or TRBV12-4, the J gene TRBJ2-5; either TRBD1 or TRBD2 may supply D (5 bases each). DNA for the CDR3: TGTGCCAGCAGTTGGGGACGAGGGGAGACCCAGTACTTC. This sequence encodes CASSWGRGETQYF.